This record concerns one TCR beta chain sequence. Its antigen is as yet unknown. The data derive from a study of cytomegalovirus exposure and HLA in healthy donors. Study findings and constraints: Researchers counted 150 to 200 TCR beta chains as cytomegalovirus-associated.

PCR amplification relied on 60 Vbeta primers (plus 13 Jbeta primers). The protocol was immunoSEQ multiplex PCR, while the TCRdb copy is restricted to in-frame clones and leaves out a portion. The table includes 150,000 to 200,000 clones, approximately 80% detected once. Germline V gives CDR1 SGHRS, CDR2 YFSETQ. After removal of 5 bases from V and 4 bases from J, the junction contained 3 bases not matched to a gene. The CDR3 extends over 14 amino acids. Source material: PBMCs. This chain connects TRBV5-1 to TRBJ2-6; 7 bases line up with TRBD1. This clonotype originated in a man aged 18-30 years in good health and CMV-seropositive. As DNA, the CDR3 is TGCGCCAGCAGTACAGGGGCCGGGGCCAACGTCCTGACTTTC. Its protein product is CASSTGAGANVLTF.